Sequencing of this T cell receptor (beta chain) was carried out in a study of molecular identifiers for immune sequencing clone quantification. Study-level findings and limits: Beyond 20 RNA copies, clones held over 99% of effector molecules, compared with under 1% in naive cells.

The junction had 9 bases not matched to a gene; V was cut back by 0 bases and J by 8 bases. Germline assignment: CDR1 LGHDT and CDR2 YNNKEL (reference sequence). The CDR3 covers 16 residues. One entry per CDR3 protein, called by TCRdb with MiXCR from the PCR reads. Among approximately 550,000 distinct CDR3 sequences listed, about 25% were seen once. This clonotype was detected a few times. Its antigen is unidentified. The rearrangement links TRBV3-1 to TRBJ2-1; TRBD2 matches 8 bases. The receptor was isolated from a human donor in good health. Some libraries in this study had Jurkat cell RNA spiked in. The sequenced sample consisted of naive CD8+ T cells from blood, with Jurkat cell RNA spiked in. Specified subset: FACS-sorted CD8+CD4-CCR7+CD45RA+ naive T cells. The CDR3 DNA is TGTGCCAGCAGCCAAGATCGACCGCGGGAGGTCTATGAGCAGTTCTTC. It translates to CASSQDRPREVYEQFF.